A single sample gave rise to the 24 T cell receptor beta chains below, sequenced in a study of T cells in Graves' hyperthyroidism and ophthalmopathy. The investigators amplified TCR beta CDR3 regions from RNA transcripts. RT-PCR in the first round (using the HTBI primer set) targeted the TCR CDR3. A single record per CDR3 protein comes from TCRdb applying MiXCR to the multiplex PCR reads. Of roughly 300,000 distinct CDR3 sequences listed, about 25% were seen once; the top ten hold over 25%. Sequencing input: blood. The receptors stem from a man aged 40-55 years with Graves' hyperthyroidism that later progressed to Graves' ophthalmopathy.

This clonotype was observed at least ten times. This chain links TRBV24-1 with TRBJ1-2; possibly TRBD1 for D (6 bases). CDR3 length: 18 amino acids. The ends were cut back, 2 bases at V and 0 bases at J, with 18 bases in the middle. Per germline, CDR1 KGHDR and CDR2 SFDVKD. DNA of the CDR3: TGTGCCACCAGTGATTCCCCGGACAGATACCAGTCTAACTATGGCTACACCTTC. Translation: CATSDSPDRYQSNYGYTF.

This clonotype appeared many times. The V and J genes are TRBV27 and TRBJ1-1, with a weak D call TRBD1 (6 bases). The CDR3 sequence is 16 residues long. From germline, CDR1 is MNHEY and CDR2 SMNVEV (reference sequence). V was clipped by 5 bases and J by 0 bases, with 16 bases between them. The CDR3 sequence is CASSTSGALMNTEAFF. CDR3 coding DNA: TGTGCCAGCAGTACCTCGGGGGCGCTTATGAACACTGAAGCTTTCTTT.

This clonotype was seen many times. The V gene is TRBV5-1, the J gene TRBJ2-7, with 13 positions matching TRBD2. The germline CDR1 and CDR2 sequences are SGHRS and YFSETQ. The CDR3 has 18 residues. Trimming at V came to 0 bases and at J to 0 bases, leaving 6 bases not matched to a gene. The CDR3 DNA reads as TGCGCCAGCAGCTTGGCCGTTACTAGCGGGAGGGCCTCCTACGAGCAGTACTTC. This encodes CASSLAVTSGRASYEQYF.

This clonotype occurred many times. The V call is TRBV15, the J call TRBJ2-7; 10 bases match TRBD2. This CDR3 is 17 amino acids long. V was clipped by 0 bases and J by 1 base; unmatched bases: 6. CDR1 is LNHNV and CDR2 is YYDKDF in the germline V gene (reference sequence). The CDR3 reads CATSRDLSSGSSYEQYF. CDR3 DNA: TGTGCCACCAGCAGAGATTTATCTAGCGGGAGTTCCTACGAGCAGTACTTC.

This clonotype showed up many times. The J gene is TRBJ2-3, the V gene TRBV10-2; no clear D. The CDR3 is made up of 13 amino acids. Trimming removed 4 bases from V and 1 base from J, with 6 bases in between. Germline V gene data show CDR1 as WSHSY and CDR2 as SAAADI. The CDR3 region has the DNA TGCGCCAGCAGTGTCGGCGGCACAGATACGCAGTATTTT. Its translation: CASSVGGTDTQYF.

The sample holds many counts of this clonotype. The chain combines TRBV27 with TRBJ2-2; either TRBD1 or TRBD2 may fit D (5 bases each). The V end was cut by 2 bases, the J end by 4 bases, with 14 bases between. Germline V gene lookup returns CDR1 MNHEY and CDR2 SMNVEV (reference sequence). The CDR3 extends over 16 amino acids. CDR3 coding DNA: TGTGCCAGCAGTTTAAGAGGGGTACGTCGCACCGGGGAGCTGTTTTTT. Its translation is CASSLRGVRRTGELFF.

This clonotype has at least ten counts. The chain uses TRBV19 and TRBJ1-5; D perhaps matches TRBD1 (5 bases). The CDR3 runs 12 residues. V lost 7 bases, J lost 5 bases, and 9 bases lay in between. Germline CDR1 LNHDA, CDR2 SQIVND (reference sequence). CDR3 region: CASIQGDQPQHF. As DNA, the CDR3 is TGTGCCAGTATCCAGGGTGATCAGCCCCAGCATTTT.

Ten or more counts support this clonotype. This chain connects TRBV2 to TRBJ1-5; the D is unclear. Germline V lookup: CDR1 SNHLY, CDR2 FYNNEI. The CDR3 loop spans 12 amino acids. The V gene lost 1 base and the J gene lost 2 bases, with 0 bases spanning the gap. In DNA, the CDR3 is TGTGCCAGCAGTGAAGGCAATCAGCCCCAGCATTTT. As protein: CASSEGNQPQHF.

The sample holds many counts of this clonotype. V and J are TRBV5-1 and TRBJ1-3; 7 bases agree with TRBD1. The CDR3 is 15 amino acids. V was clipped by 4 bases and J by 0 bases; unmatched bases: 4. Germline assignment: CDR1 SGHRS and CDR2 YFSETQ. CDR3 region: CASSLGTVSGNTIYF. The CDR3 DNA reads TGCGCCAGCAGCCTGGGGACAGTCTCTGGAAACACCATATATTTT.

This clonotype turned up a few times. The chain has TRBV12-3 or TRBV12-4 and TRBJ2-5, with 7 bases fitting TRBD1. The CDR3 has 14 residues. The V gene end was trimmed by 6 bases and the J gene end by 5 bases; junction bases not matched to a gene: 9. This chain's CDR3 is CASSPTGPGETQYF. CDR3 nucleotide sequence: TGTGCCAGCAGCCCGACAGGGCCTGGGGAGACCCAGTACTTC.

This clonotype occurred many times. This chain uses TRBV14 with TRBJ2-7; perhaps TRBD2 as D (5 bases). Trimming left V 0 bases short and J 0 bases short, with 15 bases between. CDR1 is SGHDN and CDR2 is FVKESK in the germline V gene. This CDR3 has 17 residues. This CDR3 is CASSQEISPGYSYEQYF. DNA for the CDR3: TGTGCCAGCAGCCAAGAAATTTCCCCGGGGTACTCCTACGAGCAGTACTTC. The entire variable domain, with the rest obtained from reference TRBV14 and TRBJ2-7, is as follows: EAGVTQFPSHSVIEKGQTVTLRCDPISGHDNLYWYRRVMGKEIKFLLHFVKESKQDESGMPNNRFLAERTGGTYSTLKVQPAELEDSGVYFCASSQEISPGYSYEQYFGPGTRLTVT.

This clonotype occurred many times. The chain couples TRBV10-2 to TRBJ2-5, with TRBD2 matching over 12 bases. This CDR3 is built from 16 residues. Germline V lookup: CDR1 WSHSY, CDR2 SAAADI. V lost 6 bases to trimming and J lost 1 base; unmatched junction nucleotides: 6. CDR3 sequence: CASSQTSGSIQETQYF. The DNA of the CDR3 is TGCGCCAGCAGCCAGACTAGCGGGAGTATCCAAGAGACCCAGTACTTC.

This sequence joins TRBV6-5 and TRBJ1-1, with 10 bases fitting TRBD1. J gave up 4 bases and V 0 bases, and 2 bases lay outside the gene matches. The germline V gene has CDR1 MNHEY and CDR2 SVGAGI. This CDR3 has 15 residues. CDR3 amino acids: CASSYSWTGGTEAFF. CDR3 coding DNA: TGTGCCAGCAGTTACTCGTGGACAGGGGGCACTGAAGCTTTCTTT.

This clonotype was counted ten times or more. The V call is TRBV3-1, the J call TRBJ1-1; no clear D. V was trimmed by 1 base and J by 2 bases, leaving 2 bases between them. In germline, CDR1 is LGHDT, CDR2 YNNKEL (reference sequence). The CDR3 loop spans 12 amino acids. This CDR3 reads CASSQVNTEAFF. CDR3 nucleotides: TGTGCCAGCAGCCAAGTTAACACTGAAGCTTTCTTT.

This clonotype was recorded at least ten times. This sequence joins TRBV6-5 and TRBJ1-5, with D hard to call. V gave up 2 bases and J gave up 3 bases, with 5 bases separating them. CDR3 size: 13 residues. Germline CDR1 MNHEY, CDR2 SVGAGI. In nucleotides, the CDR3 is TGTGCCAGCAGTTACAGCGTCAATCAGCCCCAGCATTTT. It specifies CASSYSVNQPQHF.

This clonotype was seen many times. CDR3 in amino acids: CASSPRDAVYGYTF. DNA of the CDR3: TGTGCCAGCAGCCCTAGGGACGCCGTCTATGGCTACACCTTC. J is TRBJ1-2 and V is TRBV7-2, with D possibly TRBD1 on 5 matching bases. The CDR3 loop spans 14 amino acids. The germline V gene has CDR1 SGHTA and CDR2 FQGNSA. Trimming shortened V by 5 bases and J by 4 bases, and 14 bases separated the two germline ends.

This clonotype turned up a few times. J is TRBJ2-5 and V is TRBV20-1, with 7 bases fitting TRBD1. The V gene end was trimmed by 5 bases and the J gene end by 5 bases; junction bases not matched to a gene: 11. Per germline, CDR1 DFQATT and CDR2 SNEGSKA (reference sequence). The CDR3 contains 14 residues. CDR3: CSAADRGRGETQYF. As DNA, the CDR3 is TGCAGTGCTGCCGATCGTGGCAGGGGGGAGACCCAGTACTTC.

The CDR3 spells CSARPRGSTRYEQYF. The CDR3 DNA reads TGCAGTGCTAGACCGAGGGGGAGTACTAGGTACGAGCAGTACTTC. V gene TRBV20-1 combines with J gene TRBJ2-7, with D maybe TRBD1 (6 bases). The CDR3 length is 15 residues. Germline values: CDR1 DFQATT, CDR2 SNEGSKA (reference sequence). Trimming took off 2 bases at V and 4 bases at J, with 18 bases between the two ends.

The CDR3 sequence is CATSDPDPSGGTDTQYF. CDR3 in DNA: TGTGCCACCAGTGATCCGGACCCCTCGGGGGGCACAGATACGCAGTATTTT. This chain links TRBV24-1 with TRBJ2-3, with a possible D match to TRBD2 (6 bases). Germline V gene lookup returns CDR1 KGHDR and CDR2 SFDVKD. The ends were cut back, 3 bases at V and 1 base at J, with 16 bases in the middle. The length of the CDR3 is 17 residues.

This clonotype was observed at least ten times. CDR3 DNA: TGTGCCAGCAGCTTAGTGCGGGGATCAAATTCACCCCTCCACTTT. The encoded protein is CASSLVRGSNSPLHF. This chain connects TRBV11-2 to TRBJ1-6, with D uncertain. Germline V gene lookup returns CDR1 SGHAT and CDR2 FQNNGV. Between the trimmed V and J ends, which lost 1 base and 7 bases, there was a span of 11 bases. The CDR3 is made up of 15 amino acids.

This clonotype was found many times. In nucleotides, the CDR3 is TGTGCCAGCAGTCGCTCGGTCGGGGAGCTGTTTTTT. This encodes CASSRSVGELFF. The rearrangement uses TRBV27 and TRBJ2-2; no clear D. The CDR3 spans 12 residues. Trimming took 5 bases from V and 7 from J, leaving 8 bases between them. Germline loops: CDR1 MNHEY, CDR2 SMNVEV (reference sequence).

The chain joins TRBV20-1 to TRBJ1-2, with 11 nucleotides matching TRBD1. Germline V gene data show CDR1 as DFQATT and CDR2 as SNEGSKA (reference sequence). Trimming removed 5 bases from V and 2 bases from J; junction bases left unmatched: 4. There are 14 residues in the CDR3. The CDR3 reads CSARRTGGNYGYTF. CDR3 coding DNA: TGCAGTGCTCGTAGGACAGGGGGCAACTATGGCTACACCTTC.

This clonotype came up many times. This chain uses TRBV5-1 with TRBJ1-2; 7 bases line up with TRBD1. Unmatched junction bases numbered 10, after V lost 4 bases and J lost 4 bases. The germline V gene has CDR1 SGHRS and CDR2 YFSETQ. This CDR3 region has 15 residues. Here the CDR3 reads CASSGPGQFSYGYTF. In nucleotides, the CDR3 is TGCGCCAGCAGCGGACCGGGACAGTTTTCCTATGGCTACACCTTC. The variable domain in full, with the rest retrieved from reference TRBV5-1 and TRBJ1-2, is KAGVTQTPRYLIKTRGQQVTLSCSPISGHRSVSWYQQTPGQGLQFLFEYFSETQRNKGNFPGRFSGRQFSNSRSEMNVSTLELGDSALYLCASSGPGQFSYGYTFGSGTRLTVV.

This clonotype was observed at least ten times. DNA of the CDR3: TGTGCCAGCAGTTTTGGGAGGGTTCTCGGGAACACTGAAGCTTTCTTT. This translates into CASSFGRVLGNTEAFF. V is TRBV12-3 or TRBV12-4 and J is TRBJ1-1; D ambiguous. This CDR3 contains 16 residues. V was cut by 3 bases and J by 1 base, with 15 bases left in between.